These 7 T cell receptor beta chains were all obtained from the same sample, sequenced in a study of control samples from healthy donors and cancer patients. Profiling relied on immunoSEQ multiplex PCR, and the TCRdb table lists in-frame clones only, not all of them. The top ten clones hold roughly 1.6% of a sample with around 200,000 clones, just under 95% of them seen once. Sequencing used blood. These receptors all stem from a man between 18 and 29 years old in good health.

The V gene is TRBV7-8, the J gene TRBJ2-3; 10 bases line up with TRBD2. The germline V gene has CDR1 SGHVS and CDR2 FQNEAQ. The CDR3 runs to 15 residues. With 8 bases clipped from V and 1 base from J, the junction kept 6 bases outside the gene matches. CDR3 in DNA: TGTGCCAGCTGTAAGCGGGGGGGCGGCACAGATACGCAGTATTTT. The encoded protein is CASCKRGGGTDTQYF. The whole variable domain, filled in from reference TRBV7-8 and TRBJ2-3, reads GAGVSQSPRYKVAKRGQDVALRCDPISGHVSLFWYQQALGQGPEFLTYFQNEAQLDKSGLPSDRFFAERPEGSVSTLKIQRTQQEDSAVYLCASCKRGGGTDTQYFGPGTRLTVL.

With regard to this clone: The same CDR3 can be traced to other DNA sequences in this sample. The chain couples TRBV2 to TRBJ1-1, with a possible D match to TRBD1 (5 bases). Trimming took 6 bases from V and 5 from J, leaving 13 bases between them. Germline CDR1 and CDR2: SNHLY and FYNNEI. This CDR3 has 13 amino acids. For the CDR3, the DNA is TGTGCCAGCAGAGGGGAGGGTAATACTGAAGCTTTCTTT. It translates to CASRGEGNTEAFF.

The rearrangement joins TRBV29-1 to TRBJ2-1, with D perhaps TRBD1 or TRBD2 (5 bases each). There are 13 residues in the CDR3. The germline V gene has CDR1 SQVTM and CDR2 ANQGSEA. The germline V and J ends were trimmed by 5 bases and 3 bases, with 11 bases remaining between them. CDR3 sequence: CSVRDGNYNEQFF. In nucleotides, the CDR3 is TGCAGCGTTAGGGACGGGAACTACAATGAGCAGTTCTTC.

The rearrangement joins TRBV2 to TRBJ1-2; D uncertain. Germline-derived CDR1 and CDR2 are SNHLY and FYNNEI. The CDR3 runs 11 residues. Between the trimmed V and J ends, which lost 1 base and 7 bases, there was a span of 4 bases. As DNA, the CDR3 is TGTGCCAGCAGTGAAGGGAGTGGCTACACCTTC. This gives the protein CASSEGSGYTF.

Comments on this clone: Other DNA sequences in this specimen translate into the identical CDR3. The rearrangement uses TRBV3-1 (or the pseudogene TRBV3-2) and TRBJ2-7, with 9 bases matching TRBD1. CDR1 and CDR2 from the germline V gene are LGHDT and YNNKEL (reference sequence). The CDR3 runs to 14 residues. The V and J ends lost 3 bases and 6 bases, in that order; junction bases with no gene match: 6. The CDR3 DNA is TGTGCCAGCAGCCAGCCGGGACAGGGAGGCGAGCAGTACTTC. It is translated as CASSQPGQGGEQYF.

As regards this clone: The same CDR3 is also encoded by other DNA sequences in this sample. The V call is TRBV7-9, the J call TRBJ1-1; no firm D call. This CDR3 has 13 amino acids. Germline V gives CDR1 SEHNR, CDR2 FQNEAQ (reference sequence). V lost 2 bases to trimming and J lost 2 bases, with 6 bases between them. The CDR3 DNA reads TGTGCCAGCAGCTTAACGGTAAACACTGAAGCTTTCTTT. It is translated as CASSLTVNTEAFF.

The chain carries TRBV29-1 and TRBJ2-3, with 10 nucleotides matching TRBD2. Germline V lookup: CDR1 SQVTM, CDR2 ANQGSEA. The CDR3 has 14 residues. Trimming cost V 7 bases and J 0 bases; bases outside gene matches: 4. CDR3 residues: CSAPLAGSTDTQYF. The DNA for the CDR3 is TGCAGCGCTCCACTAGCGGGAAGCACAGATACGCAGTATTTT.